This TCR beta chain was profiled in a study of cytomegalovirus exposure and HLA in healthy donors. The study ran its PCR with 60 Vbeta and 13 Jbeta primers. The data were produced by immunoSEQ multiplex PCR, yet TCRdb's version contains in-frame clones alone and is incomplete. Among under 150,000 clones listed, 60% to 85% were seen once. V lost 7 bases, J lost 3 bases, and 14 bases lay in between. The CDR3 consists of 14 residues. Germline V gene lookup returns CDR1 SNHLY and CDR2 FYNNEI. Judged by abundance, this clone is medium-sized. What was sequenced was PBMCs. The rearrangement links TRBV2 to TRBJ2-3, with D perhaps matching TRBD1 (5 bases). This receptor was identified in a male donor in good health and CMV-seropositive. The CDR3: CASTAGLGTDTQYF. For the CDR3, the DNA is TGTGCCAGCACAGCAGGGCTAGGGACAGATACGCAGTATTTT.